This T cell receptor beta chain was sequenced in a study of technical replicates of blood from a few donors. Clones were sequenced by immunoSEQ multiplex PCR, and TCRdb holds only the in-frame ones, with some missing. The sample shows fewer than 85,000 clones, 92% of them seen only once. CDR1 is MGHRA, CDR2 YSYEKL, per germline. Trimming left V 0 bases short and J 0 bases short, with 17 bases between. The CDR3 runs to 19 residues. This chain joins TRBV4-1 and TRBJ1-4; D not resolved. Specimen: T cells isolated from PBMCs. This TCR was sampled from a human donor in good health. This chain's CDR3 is CASSQESWVGQATNEKLFF. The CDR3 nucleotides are TGCGCCAGCAGCCAAGAAAGTTGGGTCGGCCAGGCAACTAATGAAAAACTGTTTTTT.